This T cell receptor (beta chain) was found in a study of PD-1 blockade in mismatch repair-deficient tumors. Findings and limits, study-wide: After pembrolizumab, tumor-resident clones rose rapidly, then generally contracted before radiologic responses.

The CDR3 runs to 17 residues. Trimming stripped 1 base from V and 0 bases from J, with 13 bases between. Germline V gene data show CDR1 as SGHAT and CDR2 as FQNNGV. Turning to this clone: Its antigen is as yet unknown.

TCRdb's copy holds only in-frame clones and misses some; the assay was immunoSEQ multiplex PCR. The sample holds under 95,000 clones, 80% to 90% seen once. Sample: peripheral blood, taken 44 weeks after starting pembrolizumab. This receptor was obtained from an adult with mismatch repair-deficient cancer. This chain connects TRBV11-2 to TRBJ2-1, with D unresolved. CDR3 in DNA: TGTGCCAGCAGCTTAGTATTTGCGTTAAGCTCCTACAATGAGCAGTTCTTC. It codes for CASSLVFALSSYNEQFF. Together with reference TRBV11-2 and TRBJ2-1, the CDR3 gives the full variable domain: EAGVAQSPRYKIIEKRQSVAFWCNPISGHATLYWYQQILGQGPKLLIQFQNNGVVDDSQLPKDRFSAERLKGVDSTLKIQPAKLEDSAVYLCASSLVFALSSYNEQFFGPGTRLTVL.